The T cell receptor beta chain described here comes from a study of breast tumors, draining lymph nodes, adjacent tissues (dated by TCRdb to 2016 to 2017). Regarding the study in general: The study compared TCR beta repertoires across tumor, adjacent nontumor tissue and axillary lymph nodes from breast cancer patients. The study was designed to assess the relationships and possible T-cell exchange between tumor, surrounding tissue and draining lymph node repertoires in human breast cancer.

The instrument was an Illumina HiSeq 2000. Multiplex PCR amplification was used to build the TCR beta chain libraries. The amplified TCR beta chain products were analyzed by high-throughput sequencing. TCRdb reanalyzed the raw reads on its own, using fastp at Q25 for trimming and MiXCR for clone calling, and kept in-frame beta chains. Each CDR3 protein gets just one entry, which takes the most common genes and DNA from the rows behind it. The sample has 270,000 or so distinct CDR3 sequences on record, around 30% of them singletons. The ten largest clones capture more than 0.85% of the sample. The lymph node samples were taken from the axillary draining lymph nodes of breast cancer patients. In its sample, this clonotype was seen many times. Its recognized antigen is unknown. Nothing much larger sits one base from this clone, and base qualities are not available. Summary of the overall study and its limitations: The data were judged consistent with most tumor T cells deriving from the lymph node and then expanding within tumor tissue. The conclusion that tumor T cells originate in lymph nodes was framed as consistent with a hypothesis rather than directly demonstrated. Tumor T-cell repertoires showed less diversity than lymph node repertoires and more diversity than nontumor tissue repertoires, and tumor T-cell repertoires showed preferential V and J gene usage. Tumor and nontumor tissue repertoires were found to be significantly more similar in luminal-like than in basal-like breast cancer.

The CDR3 starts with the cysteine, ends with the phenylalanine, and has 13 residues. Only the CDR3 DNA is retained, 39 bases long and in frame from the first base. Via the germline V gene, CDR1 is MGHDK and CDR2 SYGVNS. Germline trimming: 4 bases from V, 1 base from J; junction bases outside gene matches: 0. The chain is made from TRBV25-1 and TRBJ2-7, with TRBD2 identical over 8 junction bases. Source material: axillary lymph node tissue. The clonotype originates from a female donor with breast cancer. Some clones in this sample may be carry-over from other donors' samples. The CDR3 corresponds to CASSVAGSYEQYF. The nucleotide sequence is given as TGTGCCAGCAGTGTAGCGGGATCCTACGAGCAGTACTTC.